Below are 17 T cell receptor beta chains sequenced from a single sample in a study of blood T cells in healthy people across ages (dated by TCRdb to about 2015). Receptor libraries were prepared by 5' RACE. The run used an Illumina HiSeq 2500. A second PCR of roughly 7 to 12 cycles was run with a J-beta primer mix and a sample-barcoded 5' primer. The public reads were reanalyzed by TCRdb: fastp trimming at Q25, MiXCR alignment, in-frame beta chains only. Entries are consolidated by CDR3 protein sequence, retaining the most common genes and DNA. This sample gives over a million distinct CDR3 sequences in total; approximately 59% of them show up just once. The ten top clones hold under 8.5% of the sample. Sample: blood. These receptors were taken from a man younger than 35 in good health.

The rearrangement joins TRBV27 to TRBJ2-1; weak D call: TRBD2 (5 bases). The germline CDR1 and CDR2 sequences are MNHEY and SMNVEV (reference sequence). V was cut by 6 bases and J by 10 bases, with 19 bases left in between. This CDR3 region has 14 residues. CDR3 bases: TGTGCCAGCAGGGGGTTAGCGACCTCCGAGGAGCAGTTCTTC. Encoded protein: CASRGLATSEEQFF.

In its sample, this clonotype was seen a few times. This chain uses TRBV7-9 with TRBJ2-7; 7 nucleotides line up with TRBD2. CDR3 length equals 17 residues. Trimming took 1 base from V and 3 from J; bases not matched to a gene: 12. Germline CDR1 reads SEHNR; CDR2 reads FQNEAQ (reference sequence). CDR3 coding DNA: TGTGCCAGCAGCTTAGGGGCTAGCGGCGGGGTTGACTACGAGCAGTACTTC. This gives the protein CASSLGASGGVDYEQYF.

This rearrangement joins TRBV6-1 to TRBJ2-5; D not resolved. The length of the CDR3 is 18 residues. V lost 5 bases, J lost 0 bases, and 22 bases lay in between. Germline lookup yields CDR1 MNHNS and CDR2 SASEGT. The CDR3 DNA reads as TGTGCCAGCAGTACACACCCTTCAAGTTCCGCGTACCAAGAGACCCAGTACTTC. Translation: CASSTHPSSSAYQETQYF.

The J gene is TRBJ2-5, the V gene TRBV5-1; 13 nucleotides match TRBD2. V was pared by 4 bases and J by 0 bases, with 6 bases of the junction left unmatched. The CDR3 covers 17 residues. Per the germline V gene, CDR1 is SGHRS and CDR2 is YFSETQ. As DNA, the CDR3 is TGCGCCAGCAGCGGGGGGACTAGCGGGATGTACCAAGAGACCCAGTACTTC. It encodes CASSGGTSGMYQETQYF. Complete variable domain (other parts from reference TRBV5-1 and TRBJ2-5): KAGVTQTPRYLIKTRGQQVTLSCSPISGHRSVSWYQQTPGQGLQFLFEYFSETQRNKGNFPGRFSGRQFSNSRSEMNVSTLELGDSALYLCASSGGTSGMYQETQYFGPGTRLLVL.

The gene calls are TRBV5-1 and TRBJ2-7; D is unclear. The germline gives CDR1 SGHRS, CDR2 YFSETQ. The V end was cut by 0 bases, the J end by 2 bases, with 12 bases between. CDR3 size: 15 residues. CDR3 DNA: TGCGCCAGCAGCTTGGTTTACCGGAATGCCTACGAGCAGTACTTC. Protein: CASSLVYRNAYEQYF. Full variable domain (rest looked up from reference TRBV5-1 and TRBJ2-7): KAGVTQTPRYLIKTRGQQVTLSCSPISGHRSVSWYQQTPGQGLQFLFEYFSETQRNKGNFPGRFSGRQFSNSRSEMNVSTLELGDSALYLCASSLVYRNAYEQYFGPGTRLTVT.

This chain joins TRBV6-1 and TRBJ2-3; 7 nucleotides line up with TRBD1. V shed 6 bases and J 6 bases; nucleotides not matched to a gene: 12. The germline V gene has CDR1 MNHNS and CDR2 SASEGT. The CDR3 is 15 amino acids. As DNA, the CDR3 is TGTGCCAGCAGCCCCGGGACAGTCAGTGTGGATACGCAGTATTTT. Its translation: CASSPGTVSVDTQYF.

The chain joins TRBV12-3 or TRBV12-4 to TRBJ1-1; 9 nucleotides line up with TRBD1. The CDR3 is made up of 14 amino acids. V trimming: 6 bases; J trimming: 4 bases; junction bases outside the gene matches: 6. The CDR3 DNA reads TGTGCCAGCAGACGACAGGGGGGGATCACTGAAGCTTTCTTT. Encoded protein: CASRRQGGITEAFF.

This rearrangement joins TRBV25-1 to TRBJ2-5, with D perhaps matching TRBD1 (7 bases). This CDR3 contains 15 residues. Germline assignment: CDR1 MGHDK and CDR2 SYGVNS. Between the trimmed V and J ends, which lost 6 bases and 1 base, there was a span of 15 bases. CDR3 protein: CASSARQGGQETQYF. DNA of the CDR3: TGTGCCAGCAGCGCGCGACAGGGAGGCCAAGAGACCCAGTACTTC.

The rearrangement joins TRBV2 to TRBJ2-1; D possibly corresponds to TRBD2 (6 bases). V lost 10 bases to trimming and J lost 10 bases, with 17 bases between them. The CDR3 loop spans 12 amino acids. The germline CDR1 and CDR2 sequences are SNHLY and FYNNEI. The CDR3 spells CATRGTDYEQFF. The CDR3 nucleotides are TGTGCCACCCGCGGGACTGACTACGAGCAGTTCTTC.

This clonotype showed up just a few times. This chain connects TRBV7-2 to TRBJ2-5; D unclear. CDR3 size: 15 residues. CDR1 is SGHTA and CDR2 is FQGNSA in the germline V gene. V was clipped by 3 bases and J by 0 bases, with 11 bases between them. CDR3 loop: CASSLRLQYQETQYF. CDR3 DNA sequence: TGTGCCAGCAGCTTGAGGCTTCAGTACCAAGAGACCCAGTACTTC.

This clonotype has just a few counts. The chain joins TRBV20-1 to TRBJ2-7; D might be TRBD2 (5 bases). Germline V gene data show CDR1 as DFQATT and CDR2 as SNEGSKA (reference sequence). The V and J ends lost 0 bases and 5 bases respectively, with 11 bases between them. This CDR3 has 13 amino acids. The CDR3 bases are TGCAGTGCTAGAGACCCCCCGGGAAACGAGCAGTACTTC. Its protein is CSARDPPGNEQYF.

The rearrangement uses TRBV14 and TRBJ1-2, with D maybe TRBD1 (5 bases). Germline assignment: CDR1 SGHDN and CDR2 FVKESK. V gave up 1 base and J gave up 4 bases, with 16 bases separating them. The CDR3 sequence is 16 residues long. CDR3 loop: CASSQGQGEWIYGYTF. The CDR3, as DNA: TGTGCCAGCAGCCAAGGTCAAGGGGAGTGGATCTATGGCTACACCTTC.

The chain has TRBV27 and TRBJ1-2, with D possibly TRBD1 on 5 matching bases. The CDR3 has 15 amino acids. Germline values: CDR1 MNHEY, CDR2 SMNVEV (reference sequence). V lost 3 bases, J lost 0 bases, and 11 bases lay in between. CDR3 sequence: CASSFGGSTNYGYTF. The CDR3 nucleotides read TGTGCCAGCAGTTTTGGGGGATCCACTAACTATGGCTACACCTTC.

There are a few counts of this clonotype. V and J are TRBV27 and TRBJ2-5; D gene ambiguous. CDR3 length: 14 amino acids. Germline V gives CDR1 MNHEY, CDR2 SMNVEV (reference sequence). V lost 3 bases, J lost 11 bases, and 19 bases lay in between. The CDR3 loop is CASSFYAQLGEQYF. The CDR3 DNA reads TGTGCCAGCAGTTTCTACGCGCAATTAGGAGAGCAGTACTTC.

The chain recombines TRBV10-1 with TRBJ2-1, with TRBD1 matching 9 bases. Per the germline V gene, CDR1 is WNHNN and CDR2 is SYGVQD (reference sequence). The CDR3 length is 15 residues. V was clipped by 0 bases and J by 6 bases; unmatched bases: 3. For the CDR3, the DNA is TGCGCCAGCAGTGAGTCGGGACAGGGAGTCAATGAGCAGTTCTTC. This gives the protein CASSESGQGVNEQFF.

The gene calls are TRBV24-1 and TRBJ2-7; TRBD2 matches 12 bases. The tail of the sequence fits TRBJ2-1 better, so the J call may be wrong. The CDR3 runs 14 residues. Germline CDR1 KGHDR, CDR2 SFDVKD. The CDR3 spells CATSGRTSGESQFF. In DNA, the CDR3 is TGTGCCACCAGCGGGCGGACTAGCGGGGAAAGTCAGTTCTTC.

The V call is TRBV25-1, the J call TRBJ1-2, with D hard to call. The V gene lost 4 bases and the J gene lost 4 bases, with 13 bases spanning the gap. This CDR3 region has 14 residues. Germline V gene data show CDR1 as MGHDK and CDR2 as SYGVNS. The CDR3 DNA is TGTGCCAGCAGTGGCACAGAATGGGGCTATGGCTACACCTTC. Protein product: CASSGTEWGYGYTF.